This T cell receptor beta chain stems from a study of identical twins. A word on this clonotype: What it recognizes is unknown.

Each CDR3 protein gets one entry after TCRdb re-called the 5' RACE reads with MiXCR. This table has 410,000 or so distinct CDR3 sequences, approximately 18% appearing once. Study-wide results and caveats: Out-of-frame TCR alpha sharing in monozygotic twins exceeded recombination model predictions. While abundant cord blood beta clonotypes carried fewer insertions, memory repertoires showed no such pattern. Out-of-frame alpha sequences common to twins were enriched for low generation probability.

Germline CDR1 SEHNR, CDR2 FQNEAQ (reference sequence). This CDR3 is built from 14 residues. Unmatched junction bases numbered 6, after V lost 5 bases and J lost 4 bases. The V gene is TRBV7-9, the J gene TRBJ1-1; 8 positions agree with TRBD1. The clonotype was recovered from a man aged 50-60 years in good health. The sequenced sample consisted of naive T cells sorted from blood. CDR3 in amino acids: CASSLRTGITEAFF. The CDR3 DNA sequence: TGTGCCAGCAGCCTGAGGACAGGGATCACTGAAGCTTTCTTT.